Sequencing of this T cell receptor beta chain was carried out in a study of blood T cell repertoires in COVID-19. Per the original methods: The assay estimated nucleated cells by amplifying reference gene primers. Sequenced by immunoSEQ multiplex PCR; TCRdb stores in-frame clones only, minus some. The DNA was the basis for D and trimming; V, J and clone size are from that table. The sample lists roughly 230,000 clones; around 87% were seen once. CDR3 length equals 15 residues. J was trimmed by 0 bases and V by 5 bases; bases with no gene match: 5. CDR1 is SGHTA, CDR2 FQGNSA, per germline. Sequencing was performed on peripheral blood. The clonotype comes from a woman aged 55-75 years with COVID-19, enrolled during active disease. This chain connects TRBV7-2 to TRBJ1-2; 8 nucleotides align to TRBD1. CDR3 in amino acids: CASSLGTGTNYGYTF. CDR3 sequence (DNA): TGTGCCAGCAGCCTCGGGACAGGAACTAACTATGGCTACACCTTC.